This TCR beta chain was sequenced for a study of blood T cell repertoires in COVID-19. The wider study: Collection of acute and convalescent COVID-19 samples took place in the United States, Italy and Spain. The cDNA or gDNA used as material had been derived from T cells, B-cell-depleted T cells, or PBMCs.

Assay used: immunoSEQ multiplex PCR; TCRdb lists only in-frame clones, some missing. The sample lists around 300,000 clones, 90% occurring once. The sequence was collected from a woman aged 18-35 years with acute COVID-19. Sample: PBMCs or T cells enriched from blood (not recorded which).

DNA of the CDR3: TGTGCCAGCAGTGGGGGGGTCCTGAATGAAAAACTGTTTTTT. Its protein is CASSGGVLNEKLFF. This chain uses TRBV28 with TRBJ1-4; D possibly corresponds to TRBD1 (5 bases). The CDR3 length is 14 residues. Germline values: CDR1 MDHEN, CDR2 SYDVKM. V was trimmed by 5 bases and J by 5 bases, leaving 12 bases between them.